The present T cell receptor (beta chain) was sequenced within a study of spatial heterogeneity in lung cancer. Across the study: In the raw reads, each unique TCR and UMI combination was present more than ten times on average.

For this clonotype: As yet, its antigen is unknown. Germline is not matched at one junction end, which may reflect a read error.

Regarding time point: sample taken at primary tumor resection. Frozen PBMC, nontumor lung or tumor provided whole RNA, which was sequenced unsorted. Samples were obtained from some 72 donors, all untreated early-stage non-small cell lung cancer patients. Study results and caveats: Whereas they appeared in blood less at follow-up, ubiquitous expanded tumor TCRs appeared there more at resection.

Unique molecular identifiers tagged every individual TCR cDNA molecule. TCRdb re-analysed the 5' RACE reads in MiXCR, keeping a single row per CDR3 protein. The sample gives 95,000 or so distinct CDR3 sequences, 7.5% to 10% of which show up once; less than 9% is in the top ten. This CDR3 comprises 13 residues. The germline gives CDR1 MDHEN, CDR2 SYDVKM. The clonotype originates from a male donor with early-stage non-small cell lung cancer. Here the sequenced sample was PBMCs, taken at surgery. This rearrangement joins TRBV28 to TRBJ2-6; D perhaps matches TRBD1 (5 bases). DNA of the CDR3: TGTGCCAGTTCCCACCCTGGGGCCGACGTCCTGACTTTC. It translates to CASSHPGADVLTF.